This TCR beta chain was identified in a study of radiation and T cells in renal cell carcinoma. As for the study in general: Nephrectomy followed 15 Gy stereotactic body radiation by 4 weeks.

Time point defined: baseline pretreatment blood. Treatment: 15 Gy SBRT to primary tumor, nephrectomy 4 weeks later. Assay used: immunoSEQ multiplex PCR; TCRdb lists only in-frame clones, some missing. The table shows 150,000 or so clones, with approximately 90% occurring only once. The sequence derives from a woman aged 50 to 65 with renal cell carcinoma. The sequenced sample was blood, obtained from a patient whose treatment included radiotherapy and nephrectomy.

This chain's CDR3 is CASSSGTVPGNTIYF. CDR3 bases: TGTGCCAGCAGCTCCGGGACAGTCCCTGGAAACACCATATATTTT. The rearrangement links TRBV7-2 to TRBJ1-3; 7 bases are a match to TRBD1. The V segment lost 4 bases and the J segment 2 bases; nucleotides outside the gene matches: 5. The CDR3 sequence is 15 residues long. CDR1 and CDR2 from the germline V gene are SGHTA and FQGNSA.